These 20 T cell receptor beta chains were sequenced from one sample in a study of T cells in Graves' hyperthyroidism and ophthalmopathy. Amplification of TCR beta CDR3 regions used RNA as the template. Carried out on the TCR CDR3, a first-round RT-PCR used the HTBI primer set. TCRdb recomputed calls from the multiplex PCR reads with MiXCR, one row per CDR3 protein. The top ten hold under 55% of the sample, which has roughly 300,000 distinct CDR3 sequences, around a sixth seen once. Sequences were obtained from blood. The receptors originated from a woman in her 50s with Graves' hyperthyroidism.

The sample holds a few counts of this clonotype. The J gene is TRBJ2-2, the V gene TRBV19, with D perhaps TRBD2 (7 bases). CDR3 length: 16 amino acids. Germline CDR1 reads LNHDA; CDR2 reads SQIVND (reference sequence). Trimming took 7 bases from V and 6 from J, leaving 21 bases between them. This CDR3 reads CASIPVGGAVAGELFF. CDR3 bases: TGTGCCAGTATTCCCGTGGGGGGGGCTGTCGCCGGGGAGCTGTTTTTT.

This clonotype was detected only a few times. A junction end diverges from the germline sequence, so it may reflect a read error. The rearrangement joins TRBV4-1 to TRBJ2-2; 8 nucleotides match TRBD1. CDR1 MGHRA and CDR2 YSYEKL come from the germline V gene. There are 13 residues in the CDR3. CDR3 coding DNA: TGCGCCAGCAGCCAACTAATGGACAGGGAACTGTTTTTT. This sequence encodes CASSQLMDRELFF.

The V call is TRBV6-6, the J call TRBJ2-7, with 7 bases fitting TRBD1. The germline CDR1 and CDR2 sequences are MNHNY and SVGAGI (reference sequence). V was pared by 2 bases and J by 3 bases, with 10 bases of the junction left unmatched. The CDR3 length is 16 residues. CDR3 in amino acids: CASSYVGQPARYEQYF. DNA of the CDR3: TGTGCCAGCAGTTACGTGGGACAGCCGGCTCGCTACGAGCAGTACTTC.

This clonotype was observed many times. The rearrangement joins TRBV11-2 to TRBJ2-2, with 7 bases that match TRBD1. The germline gives CDR1 SGHAT, CDR2 FQNNGV. The V segment lost 4 bases and the J segment 3 bases; nucleotides outside the gene matches: 2. The CDR3 is 14 residues long. This CDR3 is CASSSGQHTGELFF. In DNA form, the CDR3 reads TGTGCCAGCAGCTCGGGACAGCACACCGGGGAGCTGTTTTTT. Based on the CDR3 plus reference TRBV11-2 and TRBJ2-2, the full variable domain is EAGVAQSPRYKIIEKRQSVAFWCNPISGHATLYWYQQILGQGPKLLIQFQNNGVVDDSQLPKDRFSAERLKGVDSTLKIQPAKLEDSAVYLCASSSGQHTGELFFGEGSRLTVL.

This clonotype came up many times. J is TRBJ2-3 and V is TRBV12-3 or TRBV12-4; 10 bases fit TRBD1. The CDR3 sequence is 15 residues long. The trim removed 5 bases at V and 3 bases at J, leaving 5 bases unmatched. The CDR3 spells CASSTGTGDTDTQYF. The CDR3, as DNA: TGTGCCAGCAGTACCGGGACAGGGGATACAGATACGCAGTATTTT.

In its sample, this clonotype was seen many times. The rearrangement joins TRBV28 to TRBJ1-2; a weak D match, TRBD1 (5 bases). The V end was cut by 3 bases, the J end by 8 bases, with 19 bases between. The CDR3 contains 15 residues. CDR1 is MDHEN and CDR2 is SYDVKM in the germline V gene. The CDR3 DNA sequence: TGTGCCAGCAGTTTCGTGAGGGCGAGCGGGGGGGGCTACACCTTC. It yields the protein CASSFVRASGGGYTF.

This clonotype was seen at least ten times. The rearrangement uses TRBV12-3 or TRBV12-4 and TRBJ1-1; D unclear. Between the trimmed V and J ends, which lost 4 bases and 3 bases, there was a span of 9 bases. The CDR3 runs 13 residues. The CDR3 DNA reads TGTGCCAGCAGTTCTCAGCGGGACACTGAAGCTTTCTTT. Amino acids: CASSSQRDTEAFF.

This clonotype was seen a handful of times. The chain has TRBV15 and TRBJ2-7; TRBD1 aligns across 10 bases. After removal of 1 base from V and 3 bases from J, the junction contained 0 bases not matched to a gene. CDR3 length: 14 residues. Per germline, CDR1 LNHNV and CDR2 YYDKDF (reference sequence). For the CDR3, the DNA is TGTGCCACCAGCAGAGGGACAGGGGGCTACGAGCAGTACTTC. It yields the protein CATSRGTGGYEQYF.

In this sample, this clonotype turned up many times. V gene TRBV28 combines with J gene TRBJ2-7; TRBD2 agrees at 10 bases. This CDR3 has 14 residues. Germline V gene sequence: CDR1 MDHEN, CDR2 SYDVKM. The trim removed 5 bases at V and 3 bases at J, leaving 4 bases unmatched. The CDR3 nucleotides are TGTGCCAGCAGTACACTAGCGGGATACTACGAGCAGTACTTC. Encoded protein: CASSTLAGYYEQYF.

V and J are TRBV6-1 and TRBJ2-5, with a possible D match to TRBD2 (5 bases). The ends were cut back, 6 bases at V and 5 bases at J, with 16 bases in the middle. This CDR3 is 14 amino acids long. CDR1 is MNHNS and CDR2 is SASEGT in the germline V gene. CDR3: CASSPSPGVETQYF. CDR3 nucleotides: TGTGCCAGCAGCCCATCCCCCGGGGTCGAGACCCAGTACTTC.

This clonotype has just a few counts. The V gene is TRBV27, the J gene TRBJ2-6; the D is unclear. The CDR3 is 13 residues long. Trimming took 6 bases from V and 2 from J, leaving 5 bases between them. The germline V gene encodes CDR1 MNHEY and CDR2 SMNVEV (reference sequence). The CDR3 nucleotides are TGTGCCAGCAGGGGAACTGGGGCCAACGTCCTGACTTTC. Protein sequence: CASRGTGANVLTF.

Only a few counts were recorded for this clonotype. The CDR3 here is CASSFGLAGGSEQYF. The CDR3 DNA reads as TGTGCCAGCAGTTTTGGGCTAGCGGGAGGTAGCGAGCAGTACTTC. The chain recombines TRBV28 with TRBJ2-7; 11 bases fit TRBD2. Germline CDR1 and CDR2: MDHEN and SYDVKM. V was clipped by 3 bases and J by 6 bases; unmatched bases: 7. The CDR3 totals 15 residues.

This clonotype was seen at least ten times. V is TRBV30 and J is TRBJ2-2, with D possibly TRBD1 on 5 matching bases. CDR3 length: 14 residues. Germline CDR1 reads GTSNPN; CDR2 reads SVGIG (reference sequence). V was shortened by 0 bases and J by 5 bases, with 10 bases between the two germline ends. The CDR3 here is CAWSVPGWTGELFF. The CDR3 nucleotides read TGTGCCTGGAGTGTACCAGGGTGGACCGGGGAGCTGTTTTTT. Full variable domain (outside the CDR3, taken from reference TRBV30 and TRBJ2-2): SQTIHQWPATLVQPVGSPLSLECTVEGTSNPNLYWYRQAAGRGLQLLFYSVGIGQISSEVPQNLSASRPQDRQFILSSKKLLLSDSGFYLCAWSVPGWTGELFFGEGSRLTVL.

This clonotype was observed a handful of times. This rearrangement joins TRBV15 to TRBJ2-1; D possibly corresponds to TRBD2 (7 bases). The V gene lost 0 bases and the J gene lost 6 bases, with 12 bases spanning the gap. Germline CDR1 and CDR2: LNHNV and YYDKDF (reference sequence). This CDR3 contains 15 residues. CDR3 DNA: TGTGCCACCAGCAGAGAATTGGGGGGGGCCAATGAGCAGTTCTTC. Protein: CATSRELGGANEQFF.

J is TRBJ1-2 and V is TRBV7-9; perhaps TRBD1 as D (6 bases). Trimming pared 1 base from V and 4 bases from J, leaving 10 bases between. The CDR3 totals 14 residues. CDR1 and CDR2 (germline): SEHNR, FQNEAQ (reference sequence). CDR3 protein: CASSLGGAGYGYTF. CDR3 nucleotides: TGTGCCAGCAGCTTAGGGGGGGCTGGCTATGGCTACACCTTC. Complete variable domain (other parts from reference TRBV7-9 and TRBJ1-2): DTGVSQNPRHKITKRGQNVTFRCDPISEHNRLYWYRQTLGQGPEFLTYFQNEAQLEKSRLLSDRFSAERPKGSFSTLEIQRTEQGDSAMYLCASSLGGAGYGYTFGSGTRLTVV.

Turning to this clonotype: Being one base from a much bigger clone, this may be a read error. Here the CDR3 DNA reads TGTGCCATCAAACTAACTAGCGGGACCTACAATGAGCAGTTCTTC. As protein: CAIKLTSGTYNEQFF. J is TRBJ2-1 and V is TRBV10-3, with TRBD2 identical over 10 bases. Losses at the gene ends were 7 bases for V and 2 bases for J; bases not matched to a gene: 5. CDR3 length: 15 residues. Per the germline V gene, CDR1 is ENHRY and CDR2 is SYGVKD.

The chain carries TRBV4-1 and TRBJ1-5, with 7 bases aligning to TRBD1. The CDR3 spans 16 residues. Germline V CDR1 and CDR2: MGHRA, YSYEKL. V was clipped by 0 bases and J by 3 bases; unmatched bases: 5. The CDR3 reads CASSQEEGTVNQPQHF. DNA of the CDR3: TGCGCCAGCAGCCAAGAAGAGGGGACAGTCAATCAGCCCCAGCATTTT.

This clonotype was seen repeatedly, ten times or more. The chain employs TRBV6-1 and TRBJ1-1, with D unclear. The CDR3 consists of 13 residues. Deletions cut 4 bases from V and 3 bases from J, with 9 bases between. Germline CDR1 and CDR2: MNHNS and SASEGT. DNA of the CDR3: TGTGCCAGCAGTGGGGAGCGTCACACTGAAGCTTTCTTT. This translates into CASSGERHTEAFF.

Many counts were recorded for this clonotype. The V gene is TRBV5-1, the J gene TRBJ2-3; D is perhaps TRBD2 (6 bases). The germline V and J ends were trimmed by 0 bases and 5 bases, with 16 bases remaining between them. The CDR3 is made up of 16 amino acids. The germline V gene encodes CDR1 SGHRS and CDR2 YFSETQ. DNA of the CDR3: TGCGCCAGCAGCTTGGACTTCGCGGGGTCAGGAGATACGCAGTATTTT. Translated: CASSLDFAGSGDTQYF.

The rearrangement uses TRBV2 and TRBJ1-4; D gene uncertain. Germline-derived CDR1 and CDR2 are SNHLY and FYNNEI. The V gene lost 4 bases and the J gene lost 5 bases, with 20 bases spanning the gap. This CDR3 has 17 amino acids. CDR3 region: CASSAQSGLSSNEKLFF. CDR3 DNA sequence: TGTGCCAGCAGTGCCCAAAGCGGACTGTCTTCAAATGAAAAACTGTTTTTT.